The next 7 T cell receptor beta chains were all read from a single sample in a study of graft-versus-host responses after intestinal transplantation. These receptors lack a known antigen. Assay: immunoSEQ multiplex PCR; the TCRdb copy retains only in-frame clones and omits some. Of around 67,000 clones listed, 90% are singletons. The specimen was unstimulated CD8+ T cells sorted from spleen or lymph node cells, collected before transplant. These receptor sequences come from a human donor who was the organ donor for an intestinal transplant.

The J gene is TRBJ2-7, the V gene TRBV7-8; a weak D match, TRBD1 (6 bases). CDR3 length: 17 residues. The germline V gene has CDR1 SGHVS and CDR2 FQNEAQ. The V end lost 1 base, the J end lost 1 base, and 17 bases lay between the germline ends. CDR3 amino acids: CASSLGPTQDRSYEQYV. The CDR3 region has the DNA TGTGCCAGCAGCTTAGGCCCCACGCAAGACAGGTCCTACGAGCAGTACGTC.

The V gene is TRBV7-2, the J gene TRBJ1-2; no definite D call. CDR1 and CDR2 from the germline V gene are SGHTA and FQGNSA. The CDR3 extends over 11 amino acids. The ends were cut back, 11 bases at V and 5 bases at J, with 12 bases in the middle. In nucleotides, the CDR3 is TGTGCCTCCTTACGGGGATATGGCTACACCTTC. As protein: CASLRGYGYTF.

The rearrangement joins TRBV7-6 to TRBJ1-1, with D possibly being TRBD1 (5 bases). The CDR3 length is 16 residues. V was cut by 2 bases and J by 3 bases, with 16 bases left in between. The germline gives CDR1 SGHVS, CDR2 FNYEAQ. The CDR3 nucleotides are TGTGCCAGCAGCTTATACATCCGGGGGGGGGACACTGAAGCTTTCTTT. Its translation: CASSLYIRGGDTEAFF. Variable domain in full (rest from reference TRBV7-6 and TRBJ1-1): GAGVSQSPRYKVTKRGQDVALRCDPISGHVSLYWYRQALGQGPEFLTYFNYEAQQDKSGLPNDRFSAERPEGSISTLTIQRTEQRDSAMYRCASSLYIRGGDTEAFFGQGTRLTVV.

This CDR3 reads CASSQRDGFTGELFF. The CDR3 DNA follows: TGTGCCAGCAGCCAGCGAGATGGATTCACCGGGGAGCTGTTTTTT. V is TRBV6-5 and J is TRBJ2-2; D remains unclear. V was cut by 6 bases and J by 4 bases, with 15 bases left in between. Germline V CDR1 and CDR2: MNHEY, SVGAGI. CDR3 length equals 15 residues.

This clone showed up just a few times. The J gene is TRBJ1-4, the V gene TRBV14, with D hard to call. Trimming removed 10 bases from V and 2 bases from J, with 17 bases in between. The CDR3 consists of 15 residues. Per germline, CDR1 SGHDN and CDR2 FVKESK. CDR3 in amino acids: CATPLGGATNEKLFF. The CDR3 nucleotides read TGTGCCACCCCCCTCGGCGGCGCGACTAATGAAAAACTGTTTTTT. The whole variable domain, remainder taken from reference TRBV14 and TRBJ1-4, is EAGVTQFPSHSVIEKGQTVTLRCDPISGHDNLYWYRRVMGKEIKFLLHFVKESKQDESGMPNNRFLAERTGGTYSTLKVQPAELEDSGVYFCATPLGGATNEKLFFGSGTQLSVL.

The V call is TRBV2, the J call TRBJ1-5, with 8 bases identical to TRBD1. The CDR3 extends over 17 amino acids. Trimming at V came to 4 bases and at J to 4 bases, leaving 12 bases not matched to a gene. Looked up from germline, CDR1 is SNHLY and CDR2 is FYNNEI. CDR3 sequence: CASSVISDRGKNQPQHF. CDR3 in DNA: TGTGCCAGCAGTGTGATTTCAGACAGGGGAAAAAATCAGCCCCAGCATTTT.

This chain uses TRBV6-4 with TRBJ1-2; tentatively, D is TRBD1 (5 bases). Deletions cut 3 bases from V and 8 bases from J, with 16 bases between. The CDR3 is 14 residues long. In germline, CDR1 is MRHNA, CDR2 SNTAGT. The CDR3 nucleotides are TGTGCCAGCAGTGATTCCAGGGAAGCGTCCGGCTACACCTTC. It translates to CASSDSREASGYTF.